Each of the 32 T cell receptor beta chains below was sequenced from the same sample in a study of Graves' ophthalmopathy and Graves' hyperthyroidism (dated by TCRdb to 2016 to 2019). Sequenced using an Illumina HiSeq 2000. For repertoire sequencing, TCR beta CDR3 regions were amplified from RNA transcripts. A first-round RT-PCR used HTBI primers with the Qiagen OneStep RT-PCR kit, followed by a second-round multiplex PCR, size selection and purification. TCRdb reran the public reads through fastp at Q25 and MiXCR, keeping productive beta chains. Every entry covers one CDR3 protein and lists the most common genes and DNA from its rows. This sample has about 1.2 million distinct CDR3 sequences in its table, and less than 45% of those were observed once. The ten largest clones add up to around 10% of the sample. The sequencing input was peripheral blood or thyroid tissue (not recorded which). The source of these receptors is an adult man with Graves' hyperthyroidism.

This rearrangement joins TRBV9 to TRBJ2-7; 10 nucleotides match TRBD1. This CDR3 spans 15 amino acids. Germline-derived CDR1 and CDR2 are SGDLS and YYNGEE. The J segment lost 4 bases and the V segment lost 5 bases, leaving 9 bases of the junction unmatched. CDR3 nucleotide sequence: TGTGCCAGCAGTGAGGGACAGGGGATTTCGTACGAGCAGTACTTC. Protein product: CASSEGQGISYEQYF.

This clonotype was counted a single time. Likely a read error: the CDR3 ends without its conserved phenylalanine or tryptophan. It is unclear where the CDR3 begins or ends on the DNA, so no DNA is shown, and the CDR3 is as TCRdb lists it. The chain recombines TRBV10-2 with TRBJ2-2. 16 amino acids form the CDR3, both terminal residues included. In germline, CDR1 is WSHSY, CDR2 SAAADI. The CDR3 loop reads CASSAMGRTNTGELVL.

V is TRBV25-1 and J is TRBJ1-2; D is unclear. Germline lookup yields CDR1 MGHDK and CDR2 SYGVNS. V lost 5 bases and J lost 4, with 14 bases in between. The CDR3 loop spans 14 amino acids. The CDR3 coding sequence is TGTGCCAGCAGTTCCCGGTCGGTCGTCTATGGCTACACCTTC. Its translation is CASSSRSVVYGYTF.

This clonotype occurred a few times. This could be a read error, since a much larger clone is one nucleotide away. The CDR3 sequence: CASIVAVGYQPQHF. In nucleotides, the CDR3 is TGTGCCAGCATTGTTGCTGTGGGTTATCAGCCCCAGCATTTT. The V and J genes are TRBV2 and TRBJ1-5; D is unresolved. Trimming shortened V by 7 bases and J by 5 bases, and 15 bases separated the two germline ends. Germline lookup yields CDR1 SNHLY and CDR2 FYNNEI. The CDR3 covers 14 residues.

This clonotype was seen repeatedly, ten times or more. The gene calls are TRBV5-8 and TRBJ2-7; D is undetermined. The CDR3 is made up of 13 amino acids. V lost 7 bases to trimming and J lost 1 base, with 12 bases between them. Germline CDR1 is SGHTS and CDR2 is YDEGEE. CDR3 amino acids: CASQRARSYEQYF. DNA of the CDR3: TGTGCCAGCCAGCGTGCTAGGTCCTACGAGCAGTACTTC.

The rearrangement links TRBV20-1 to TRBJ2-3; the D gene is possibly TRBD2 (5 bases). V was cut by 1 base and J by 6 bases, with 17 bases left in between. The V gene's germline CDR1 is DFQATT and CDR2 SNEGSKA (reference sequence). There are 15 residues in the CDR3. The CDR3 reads CSARVGADPQDTQYF. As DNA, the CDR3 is TGCAGTGCTAGAGTGGGAGCGGACCCACAGGATACGCAGTATTTT.

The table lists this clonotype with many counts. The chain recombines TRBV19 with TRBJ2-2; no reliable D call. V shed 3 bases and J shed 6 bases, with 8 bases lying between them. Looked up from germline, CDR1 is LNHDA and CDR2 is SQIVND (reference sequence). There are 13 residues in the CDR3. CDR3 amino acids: CASSILPSGELFF. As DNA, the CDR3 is TGTGCCAGTAGTATCCTGCCCTCCGGGGAGCTGTTTTTT.

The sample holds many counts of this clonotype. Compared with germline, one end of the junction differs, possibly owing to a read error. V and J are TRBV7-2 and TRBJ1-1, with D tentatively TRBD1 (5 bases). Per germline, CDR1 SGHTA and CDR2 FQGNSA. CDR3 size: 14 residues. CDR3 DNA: TGCGCCAGCAGCTTGGAGGGGCTAAGAACCGAAGCTTTCTTT. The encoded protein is CASSLEGLRTEAFF.

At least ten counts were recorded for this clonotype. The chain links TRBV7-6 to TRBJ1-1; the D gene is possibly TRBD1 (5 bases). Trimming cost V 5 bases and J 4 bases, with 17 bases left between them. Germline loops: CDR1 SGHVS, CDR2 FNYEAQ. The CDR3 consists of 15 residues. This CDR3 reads CASSPGARGGTEAFF. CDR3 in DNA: TGTGCCAGCAGCCCTGGGGCTCGGGGGGGCACTGAAGCTTTCTTT.

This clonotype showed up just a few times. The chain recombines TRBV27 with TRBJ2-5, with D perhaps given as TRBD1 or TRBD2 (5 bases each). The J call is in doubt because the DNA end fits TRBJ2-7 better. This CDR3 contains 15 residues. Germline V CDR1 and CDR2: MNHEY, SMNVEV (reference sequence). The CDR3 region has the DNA TGTGCCAGCAGTTTATTCGCAGGGACCTCCTACGAGCAGTACTTC. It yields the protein CASSLFAGTSYEQYF.

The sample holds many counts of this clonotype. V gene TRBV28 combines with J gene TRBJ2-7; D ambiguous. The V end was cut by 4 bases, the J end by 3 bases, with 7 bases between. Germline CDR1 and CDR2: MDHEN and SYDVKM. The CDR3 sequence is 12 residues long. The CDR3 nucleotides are TGTGCCAGCAGTTCGGACCACTACGAGCAGTACTTC. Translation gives CASSSDHYEQYF.

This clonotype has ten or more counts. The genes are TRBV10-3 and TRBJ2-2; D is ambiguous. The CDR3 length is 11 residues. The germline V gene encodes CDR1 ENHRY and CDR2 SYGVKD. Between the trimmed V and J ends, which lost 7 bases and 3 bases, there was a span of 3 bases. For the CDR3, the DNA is TGTGCCATCACCGACACCGGGGAGCTGTTTTTT. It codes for CAITDTGELFF.

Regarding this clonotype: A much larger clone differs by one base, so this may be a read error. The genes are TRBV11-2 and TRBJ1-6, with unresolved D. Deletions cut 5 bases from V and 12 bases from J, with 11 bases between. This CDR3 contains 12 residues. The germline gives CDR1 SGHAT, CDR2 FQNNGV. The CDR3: CASSRATLPLHF. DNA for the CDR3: TGTGCCAGCAGCCGGGCCACCTTACCCCTCCACTTT.

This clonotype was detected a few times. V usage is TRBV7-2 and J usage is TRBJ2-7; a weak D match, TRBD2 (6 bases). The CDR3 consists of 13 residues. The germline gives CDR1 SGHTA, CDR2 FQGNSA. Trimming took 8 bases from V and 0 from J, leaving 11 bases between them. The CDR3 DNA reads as TGTGCCAGCGGGGGAGGAAACTCCTACGAGCAGTACTTC. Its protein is CASGGGNSYEQYF.

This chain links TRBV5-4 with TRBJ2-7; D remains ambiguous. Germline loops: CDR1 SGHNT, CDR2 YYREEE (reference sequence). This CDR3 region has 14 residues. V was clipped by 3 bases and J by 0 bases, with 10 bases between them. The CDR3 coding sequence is TGTGCCAGCAGCTGGGGTATGATCTCCTACGAGCAGTACTTC. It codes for CASSWGMISYEQYF.

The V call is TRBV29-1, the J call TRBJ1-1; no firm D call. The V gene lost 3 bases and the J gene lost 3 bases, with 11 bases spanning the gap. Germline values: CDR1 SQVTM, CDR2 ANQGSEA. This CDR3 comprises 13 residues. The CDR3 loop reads CSVETGEHTEAFF. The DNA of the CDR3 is TGCAGCGTTGAGACTGGCGAGCACACTGAAGCTTTCTTT.

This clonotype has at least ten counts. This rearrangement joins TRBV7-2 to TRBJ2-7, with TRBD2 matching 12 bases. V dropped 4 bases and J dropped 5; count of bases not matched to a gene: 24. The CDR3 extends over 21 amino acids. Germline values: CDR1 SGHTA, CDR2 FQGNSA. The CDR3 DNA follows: TGTGCCAGCAGCTCCTTTCGTCCTAGCGGGAGGGCCATATATACTAGAGACGAGCAGTACTTC. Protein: CASSSFRPSGRAIYTRDEQYF.

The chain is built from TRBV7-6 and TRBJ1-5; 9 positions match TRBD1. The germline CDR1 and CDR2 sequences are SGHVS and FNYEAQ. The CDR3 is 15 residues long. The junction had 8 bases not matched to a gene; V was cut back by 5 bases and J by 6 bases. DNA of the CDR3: TGTGCCAGCAGCCCGGGACAGGGACACAGTCAGCCCCAGCATTTT. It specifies CASSPGQGHSQPQHF. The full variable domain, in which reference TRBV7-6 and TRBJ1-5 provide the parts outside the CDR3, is GAGVSQSPRYKVTKRGQDVALRCDPISGHVSLYWYRQALGQGPEFLTYFNYEAQQDKSGLPNDRFSAERPEGSISTLTIQRTEQRDSAMYRCASSPGQGHSQPQHFGDGTRLSIL.

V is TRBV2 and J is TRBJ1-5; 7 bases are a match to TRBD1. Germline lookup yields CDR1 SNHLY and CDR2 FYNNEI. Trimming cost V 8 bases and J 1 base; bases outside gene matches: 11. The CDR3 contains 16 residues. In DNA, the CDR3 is TGTGCCAGCGGTAACCTATGGGACAGAAGCAATCAGCCCCAGCATTTT. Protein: CASGNLWDRSNQPQHF.

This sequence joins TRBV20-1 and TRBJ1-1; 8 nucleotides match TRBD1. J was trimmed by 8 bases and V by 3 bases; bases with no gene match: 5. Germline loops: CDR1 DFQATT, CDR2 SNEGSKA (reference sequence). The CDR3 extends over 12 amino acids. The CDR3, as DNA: TGCAGTGCTAGGACCGGGGACAGGGAAGCTTTCTTT. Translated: CSARTGDREAFF.

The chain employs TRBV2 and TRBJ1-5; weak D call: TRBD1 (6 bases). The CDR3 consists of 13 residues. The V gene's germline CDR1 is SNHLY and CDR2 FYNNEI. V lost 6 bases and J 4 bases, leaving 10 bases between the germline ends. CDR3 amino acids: CASRDDRNQPQHF. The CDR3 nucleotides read TGTGCCAGCAGGGATGACAGGAATCAGCCCCAGCATTTT.

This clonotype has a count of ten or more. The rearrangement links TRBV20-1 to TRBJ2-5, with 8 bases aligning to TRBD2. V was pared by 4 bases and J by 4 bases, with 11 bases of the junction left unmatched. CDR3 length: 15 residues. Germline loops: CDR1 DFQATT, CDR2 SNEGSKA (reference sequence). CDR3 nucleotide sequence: TGCAGTGCTACCAGCCGAGCGGGAGTAGGAGAGACCCAGTACTTC. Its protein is CSATSRAGVGETQYF.

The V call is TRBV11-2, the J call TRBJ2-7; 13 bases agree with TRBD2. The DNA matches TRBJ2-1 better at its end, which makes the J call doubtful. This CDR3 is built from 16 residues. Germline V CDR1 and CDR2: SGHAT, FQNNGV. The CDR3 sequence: CASSLTGLAGTSEQFF. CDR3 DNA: TGTGCCAGCAGCTTAACGGGACTAGCGGGAACTAGTGAGCAGTTCTTC.

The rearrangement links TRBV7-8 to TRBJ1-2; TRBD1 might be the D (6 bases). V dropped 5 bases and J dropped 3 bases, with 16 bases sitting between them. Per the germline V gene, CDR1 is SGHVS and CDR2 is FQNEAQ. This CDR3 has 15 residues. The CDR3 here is CASSRTGRRDYGYTF. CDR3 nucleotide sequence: TGTGCCAGCAGCCGTACAGGGCGAAGGGACTATGGCTACACCTTC.

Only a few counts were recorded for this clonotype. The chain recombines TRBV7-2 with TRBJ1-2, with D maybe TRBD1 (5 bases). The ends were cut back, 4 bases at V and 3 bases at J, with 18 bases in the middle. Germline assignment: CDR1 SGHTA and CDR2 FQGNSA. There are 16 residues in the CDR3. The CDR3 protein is CASSSYRRELDYGYTF. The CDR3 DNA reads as TGTGCCAGCAGCTCCTACCGCAGGGAGTTGGACTATGGCTACACCTTC.

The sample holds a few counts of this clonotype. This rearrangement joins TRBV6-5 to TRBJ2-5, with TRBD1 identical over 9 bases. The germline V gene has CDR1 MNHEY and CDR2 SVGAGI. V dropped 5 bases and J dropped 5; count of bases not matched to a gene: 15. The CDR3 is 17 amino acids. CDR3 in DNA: TGTGCCAGCAGTAGAGGACGGTGGACAGGGGTGGAGGAGACCCAGTACTTC. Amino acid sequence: CASSRGRWTGVEETQYF.

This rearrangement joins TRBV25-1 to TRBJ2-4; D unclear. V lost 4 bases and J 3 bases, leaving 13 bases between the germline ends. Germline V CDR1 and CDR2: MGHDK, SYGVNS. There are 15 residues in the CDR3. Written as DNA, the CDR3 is TGTGCCAGCAGTGTCGGCTCCAGCCTCAAAAACATTCAGTACTTC. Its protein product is CASSVGSSLKNIQYF.

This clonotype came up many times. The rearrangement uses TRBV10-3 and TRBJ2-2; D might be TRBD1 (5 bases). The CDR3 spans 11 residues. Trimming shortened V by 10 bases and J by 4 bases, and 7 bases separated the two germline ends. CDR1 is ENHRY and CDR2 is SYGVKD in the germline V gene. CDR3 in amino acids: CATQGTGELFF. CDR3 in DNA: TGTGCCACCCAGGGCACCGGGGAGCTGTTTTTT.

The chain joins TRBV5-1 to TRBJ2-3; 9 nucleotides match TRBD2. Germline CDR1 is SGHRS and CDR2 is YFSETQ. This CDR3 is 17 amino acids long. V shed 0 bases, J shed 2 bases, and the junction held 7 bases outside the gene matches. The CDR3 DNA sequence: TGCGCCAGCAGCTTGGCCGGGCTAGCGGGGTACACAGATACGCAGTATTTT. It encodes CASSLAGLAGYTDTQYF.

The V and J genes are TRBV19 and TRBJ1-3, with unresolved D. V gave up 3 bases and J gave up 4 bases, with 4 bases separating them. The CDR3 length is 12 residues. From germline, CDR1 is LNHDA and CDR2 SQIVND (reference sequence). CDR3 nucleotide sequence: TGTGCCAGTAGTATGGCGGGAAACACCATATATTTT. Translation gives CASSMAGNTIYF.

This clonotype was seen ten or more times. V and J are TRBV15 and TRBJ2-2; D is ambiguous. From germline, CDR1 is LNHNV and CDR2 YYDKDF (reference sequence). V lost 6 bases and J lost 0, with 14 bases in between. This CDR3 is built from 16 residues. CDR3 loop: CATRHGMASNTGELFF. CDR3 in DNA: TGTGCCACCAGGCACGGAATGGCTTCGAACACCGGGGAGCTGTTTTTT.

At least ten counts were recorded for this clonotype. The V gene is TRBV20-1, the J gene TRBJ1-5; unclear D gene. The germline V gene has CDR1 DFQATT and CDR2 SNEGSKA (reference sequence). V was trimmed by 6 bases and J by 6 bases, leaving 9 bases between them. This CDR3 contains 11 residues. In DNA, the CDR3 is TGCAGTGCCACAACCGGTCAGCCCCAGCATTTT. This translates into CSATTGQPQHF.